A selection of T cell receptor beta chains follows, all from one sample in a study of shared clonotypes between healthy human individuals. Produced via immunoSEQ multiplex PCR; TCRdb's table is partial and in-frame only. The data show about 340,000 clones, 70% to 75% seen once. Sample: memory CD4+ T cells sorted from blood. The receptors originated from a man younger than 40 in good health. Both conserved end residues are part of each CDR3. A D gene is named only where the DNA matches it firmly. The listing skips clone size in some rows; elsewhere it reads once, few, many or a size class.

v_call: TRBV7-7
clone_size: .
d_call: .
j_call: TRBJ2-2
cdr3_aa: CASSAANTGELFF
cdr3_nt: TGTGCTAGTTCAGCAGCGAACACCGGGGAGCTGTTTTTT

v_call: TRBV6-5
clone_size: .
d_call: TRBD2
j_call: TRBJ2-7
cdr3_aa: CASSYSRAGGPHEQYF
cdr3_nt: TGTGCCAGCAGTTACTCGAGGGCGGGAGGGCCCCACGAGCAGTACTTC

v_call: TRBV2
clone_size: .
d_call: .
j_call: TRBJ2-7
cdr3_aa: CASRLTGDEQYF
cdr3_nt: TGTGCCAGCAGACTTACAGGAGACGAGCAGTACTTC

v_call: TRBV6-1
clone_size: .
d_call: TRBD2
j_call: TRBJ2-7
cdr3_aa: CASSTLRAGEGEQYF
cdr3_nt: TGTGCCAGCAGTACACTTCGCGCGGGAGAGGGCGAGCAGTACTTC

v_call: TRBV2
clone_size: .
d_call: .
j_call: TRBJ2-3
cdr3_aa: CASSEVRDTQYF
cdr3_nt: TGTGCCAGCAGTGAAGTGAGAGATACGCAGTATTTT

v_call: TRBV29-1
clone_size: .
d_call: .
j_call: TRBJ2-5
cdr3_aa: CSATRRARETQYF
cdr3_nt: TGCAGCGCCACGAGGAGGGCCAGAGAGACCCAGTACTTC

v_call: TRBV10-3
clone_size: .
d_call: .
j_call: TRBJ2-3
cdr3_aa: CAIRLDKATDTQYF
cdr3_nt: TGTGCCATCAGGTTGGACAAAGCCACAGATACGCAGTATTTT

v_call: TRBV14
clone_size: .
d_call: .
j_call: TRBJ1-4
cdr3_aa: CASSQESAKLFF
cdr3_nt: TGTGCCAGCAGCCAAGAGAGCGCAAAACTGTTTTTT

v_call: TRBV5-5
clone_size: once
d_call: .
j_call: TRBJ1-5
cdr3_aa: CASSLDPGPQHF
cdr3_nt: TGTGCCAGCAGCTTGGATCCGGGGCCCCAGCATTTT

v_call: TRBV10-3
clone_size: .
d_call: TRBD2
j_call: TRBJ2-3
cdr3_aa: CAISDREDPVAQYF
cdr3_nt: TGTGCCATCAGTGACCGGGAGGACCCAGTTGCGCAGTATTTT

v_call: TRBV4-1
clone_size: .
d_call: TRBD1
j_call: TRBJ2-1
cdr3_aa: CASSQPGGHYNEQFF
cdr3_nt: TGCGCCAGCAGCCAACCAGGGGGCCACTACAATGAGCAGTTCTTC

v_call: TRBV27
clone_size: .
d_call: TRBD1
j_call: TRBJ1-5
cdr3_aa: CASSGQGANQPQHF
cdr3_nt: TGTGCCAGCAGTGGACAGGGGGCAAATCAGCCCCAGCATTTT

v_call: TRBV28
clone_size: .
d_call: .
j_call: TRBJ2-5
cdr3_aa: CASSPLGQETQYF
cdr3_nt: TGTGCCAGCAGTCCGCTAGGCCAAGAGACCCAGTACTTC

v_call: TRBV5-1
clone_size: .
d_call: TRBD1
j_call: TRBJ1-1
cdr3_aa: CASSPEGPTGTSEAFF
cdr3_nt: TGCGCCAGCAGCCCCGAGGGCCCGACAGGGACTTCCGAAGCTTTCTTT

v_call: TRBV5-1
clone_size: .
d_call: .
j_call: TRBJ1-5
cdr3_aa: CASSLEQGNQPQHF
cdr3_nt: TGCGCCAGCAGCTTGGAACAGGGCAATCAGCCCCAGCATTTT

v_call: TRBV2
clone_size: few
d_call: TRBD1
j_call: TRBJ1-5
cdr3_aa: CASSPEAGGRFQPQHF
cdr3_nt: TGTGCCAGCAGTCCAGAGGCAGGGGGGAGGTTTCAGCCCCAGCATTTT

v_call: TRBV5-1
clone_size: .
d_call: TRBD1
j_call: TRBJ1-2
cdr3_aa: CASAGAGGREPSYGYTF
cdr3_nt: TGCGCCAGCGCGGGGGCAGGGGGACGCGAACCTTCCTATGGCTACACCTTC

v_call: TRBV7-2
clone_size: .
d_call: .
j_call: TRBJ1-4
cdr3_aa: CASSLVGGTNEKLFF
cdr3_nt: TGTGCCAGCAGCTTAGTTGGGGGGACTAATGAAAAACTGTTTTTT

v_call: TRBV5-6
clone_size: once
d_call: .
j_call: TRBJ2-5
cdr3_aa: CASSPDLRWGEETQYF
cdr3_nt: TGTGCCAGCAGCCCCGACCTCCGGTGGGGCGAAGAGACCCAGTACTTC

v_call: TRBV18
clone_size: few
d_call: .
j_call: TRBJ1-1
cdr3_aa: CASSRQDTEAFF
cdr3_nt: TGTGCCAGCTCACGCCAGGACACTGAAGCTTTCTTT

v_call: TRBV20-1
clone_size: .
d_call: .
j_call: TRBJ1-2
cdr3_aa: CSARGAQGYTF
cdr3_nt: TGCAGTGCTAGAGGGGCTCAGGGCTACACCTTC

v_call: TRBV18
clone_size: .
d_call: TRBD1
j_call: TRBJ2-1
cdr3_aa: CASSAQTGIVYNEQFF
cdr3_nt: TGTGCCAGCTCAGCCCAGACAGGGATTGTCTACAATGAGCAGTTCTTC

v_call: TRBV19
clone_size: few
d_call: .
j_call: TRBJ1-3
cdr3_aa: CASRDGSGNTIYF
cdr3_nt: TGTGCCAGTCGCGATGGCTCTGGAAACACCATATATTTT

v_call: TRBV9
clone_size: .
d_call: TRBD1
j_call: TRBJ2-4
cdr3_aa: CASSNEQGAGNIQYF
cdr3_nt: TGTGCCAGCAGCAATGAACAGGGGGCTGGTAACATTCAGTACTTC